This passage covers 22 T cell receptor beta chains from one sample sequenced in a study of blood T cell repertoires in COVID-19. Assay: immunoSEQ multiplex PCR; the TCRdb copy retains only in-frame clones and omits some. Of approximately 200,000 clones in the sample, approximately 86% were seen once. Sample: PBMCs or T cells enriched from blood (not recorded which). The receptors were sampled from a man aged 18 to 35 with acute COVID-19.

The chain combines TRBV5-1 with TRBJ2-3; TRBD1 agrees at 8 bases. The V and J ends lost 3 bases and 5 bases, in that order; junction bases with no gene match: 17. The CDR3 spans 18 residues. CDR1 is SGHRS, CDR2 YFSETQ, per germline. This chain's CDR3 is CASSSSPNPGGVGDTQYF. The CDR3 DNA reads TGCGCCAGCAGCTCGTCACCCAATCCAGGGGGCGTCGGAGATACGCAGTATTTT.

The gene calls are TRBV28 and TRBJ2-7; the match to TRBD2 covers 12 bases. The CDR3 has 16 residues. The V gene's germline CDR1 is MDHEN and CDR2 SYDVKM. V shed 6 bases, J shed 0 bases, and the junction held 6 bases outside the gene matches. CDR3 protein: CASSLGLAGSSYEQYF. In DNA form, the CDR3 reads TGTGCCAGCAGCCTTGGACTAGCGGGGAGCTCCTACGAGCAGTACTTC. Together with reference TRBV28 and TRBJ2-7, the CDR3 gives the full variable domain: DVKVTQSSRYLVKRTGEKVFLECVQDMDHENMFWYRQDPGLGLRLIYFSYDVKMKEKGDIPEGYSVSREKKERFSLILESASTNQTSMYLCASSLGLAGSSYEQYFGPGTRLTVT.

Concerning this clone: Germline is not matched at one junction end, which may reflect a read error. The V gene is TRBV7-7, the J gene TRBJ2-5; the D gene is possibly TRBD2 (5 bases). The CDR3 runs 15 residues. The germline CDR1 and CDR2 sequences are SSHAT and FNYEAQ (reference sequence). The CDR3 region has the DNA TGTGCTAGCAGCGCGGAGGCCGCCGGACAAGAGACCCAGTACTTC. Amino acids: CASSAEAAGQETQYF.

The chain links TRBV2 to TRBJ2-7, with 8 bases that match TRBD2. The trim removed 5 bases at V and 7 bases at J, leaving 10 bases unmatched. Germline V CDR1 and CDR2: SNHLY, FYNNEI. This CDR3 contains 14 residues. For the CDR3, the DNA is TGTGCCAGCAGTACTAGCGGATCTATGGGGGAGCAGTACTTC. The encoded protein is CASSTSGSMGEQYF.

V usage is TRBV19 and J usage is TRBJ1-1; D ambiguous. This CDR3 has 13 residues. V gave up 3 bases and J gave up 3 bases, with 8 bases separating them. Germline assignment: CDR1 LNHDA and CDR2 SQIVND (reference sequence). The CDR3 DNA reads TGTGCCAGTAGTATTTGGAGGGACACTGAAGCTTTCTTT. This translates into CASSIWRDTEAFF.

The gene calls are TRBV7-8 and TRBJ1-3; no firm D call. V was cut by 5 bases and J by 1 base, with 15 bases left in between. The CDR3 has 16 residues. Germline V CDR1 and CDR2: SGHVS, FQNEAQ. The CDR3 region is CASSPTARPSGNTIYF. The CDR3 region has the DNA TGTGCCAGCAGCCCAACTGCCAGGCCATCTGGAAACACCATATATTTT.

This rearrangement joins TRBV28 to TRBJ2-3; 14 nucleotides match TRBD2. The V and J ends lost 6 bases and 1 base, in that order; junction bases with no gene match: 3. The CDR3 runs to 16 residues. Germline V gene sequence: CDR1 MDHEN, CDR2 SYDVKM. The DNA for the CDR3 is TGTGCCAGCAGCCTGGGACTAGCGGGAGGCACAGATACGCAGTATTTT. Translated, it gives CASSLGLAGGTDTQYF.

V gene TRBV2 combines with J gene TRBJ2-1, with 10 bases lining up with TRBD2. This CDR3 is 18 amino acids long. Unmatched junction bases numbered 10, after V lost 5 bases and J lost 0 bases. Germline CDR1 and CDR2: SNHLY and FYNNEI. The DNA of the CDR3 is TGTGCCAGCAGTAGAGAACTAGCGGGAATTAGCTCCTACAATGAGCAGTTCTTC. This translates into CASSRELAGISSYNEQFF.

This clone was counted once. The gene calls are TRBV2 and TRBJ1-5; D is perhaps TRBD1 (5 bases). V dropped 4 bases and J dropped 2 bases, with 15 bases sitting between them. This CDR3 comprises 16 residues. The germline gives CDR1 SNHLY, CDR2 FYNNEI. The CDR3 here is CASSGLGRVGNQPQHF. The DNA for the CDR3 is TGTGCCAGCAGTGGGCTTGGCAGGGTGGGCAATCAGCCCCAGCATTTT.

The V gene is TRBV18, the J gene TRBJ1-5; 7 bases match TRBD1. V lost 3 bases to trimming and J lost 3 bases; unmatched junction nucleotides: 14. Germline loops: CDR1 KGHSH, CDR2 LQKENI. The CDR3 covers 18 residues. CDR3 DNA: TGTGCCAGCTCACCTAGACCGGGTCCGACAGGGATCAATCAGCCCCAGCATTTT. Translating it yields CASSPRPGPTGINQPQHF.

The chain combines TRBV28 with TRBJ1-2, with 8 bases lining up with TRBD1. This CDR3 comprises 15 residues. Germline trimming cut 2 bases from V and 4 bases from J; bases unmatched to any gene: 6. Germline V gene sequence: CDR1 MDHEN, CDR2 SYDVKM. CDR3 residues: CASSLGTGTLYGYTF. Written as DNA, the CDR3 is TGTGCCAGCAGTTTAGGGACAGGTACCCTCTATGGCTACACCTTC.

This clone is a singleton in its sample. This sequence joins TRBV5-4 and TRBJ2-1; the match to TRBD2 covers 8 bases. The CDR3 loop spans 17 amino acids. V was clipped by 4 bases and J by 0 bases; unmatched bases: 9. In germline, CDR1 is SGHNT, CDR2 YYREEE (reference sequence). This CDR3 reads CASSPRRTSSSYNEQFF. The CDR3 DNA sequence: TGTGCCAGCAGCCCGCGACGGACTAGCAGCTCCTACAATGAGCAGTTCTTC.

The CDR3 sequence: CASSQGGEAFF. Here the CDR3 DNA reads TGTGCCAGTAGTCAGGGAGGTGAAGCTTTCTTT. This chain links TRBV19 with TRBJ1-1; D might be TRBD1 (5 bases). Germline CDR1 reads LNHDA; CDR2 reads SQIVND (reference sequence). The CDR3 is 11 amino acids. The ends were cut back, 5 bases at V and 7 bases at J, with 8 bases in the middle.

CDR3 protein: CASSLVGGSNYGYTF. The CDR3 DNA is TGTGCCAGCAGCTTAGTAGGGGGCTCTAACTATGGCTACACCTTC. The rearrangement uses TRBV7-2 and TRBJ1-2; 7 bases match TRBD1. This CDR3 has 15 residues. Trimming took 1 base from V and 0 from J; bases not matched to a gene: 2. Germline V gene lookup returns CDR1 SGHTA and CDR2 FQGNSA.

The gene calls are TRBV19 and TRBJ2-1; possibly TRBD2 for D (6 bases). Germline CDR1 LNHDA, CDR2 SQIVND (reference sequence). Trimming pared 6 bases from V and 7 bases from J, leaving 10 bases between. This CDR3 comprises 12 residues. As DNA, the CDR3 is TGTGCCAGTAGCGGGAGTTTAAATGAGCAGTTCTTC. Residues: CASSGSLNEQFF.

This chain connects TRBV5-4 to TRBJ1-2; 7 bases line up with TRBD1. Trimming removed 1 base from V and 6 bases from J; junction bases left unmatched: 9. Germline loops: CDR1 SGHNT, CDR2 YYREEE (reference sequence). This CDR3 has 15 residues. CDR3 sequence reads: CASSLPNPTGNGYTF. CDR3 coding DNA: TGTGCCAGCAGCTTGCCCAATCCGACAGGGAATGGCTACACCTTC.

This clone appeared once. The rearrangement links TRBV28 to TRBJ2-7; D is unresolved. Trimming cost V 6 bases and J 2 bases, with 2 bases left between them. The CDR3 contains 10 residues. Germline V gene lookup returns CDR1 MDHEN and CDR2 SYDVKM. This chain's CDR3 is CASSAYEQYF. DNA for the CDR3: TGTGCCAGCAGCGCCTACGAGCAGTACTTC.

The chain employs TRBV21-1 and TRBJ2-7; the table gives TRBD1 as D, unverified against the DNA. TRBV21-1 is assigned pseudogene status. The CDR3 spans 12 residues. CDR3 coding DNA: TGTGCCAGCAGTTGCAGGGGTCCCCCACCGTACTTC. This encodes CASSCRGPPPYF.

CDR3 residues: CASSRQVSNQPQHF. As DNA, the CDR3 is TGTGCCAGCAGTCGACAGGTGAGCAATCAGCCCCAGCATTTT. The genes are TRBV28 and TRBJ1-5; possibly TRBD1 for D (6 bases). V was shortened by 5 bases and J by 1 base, with 9 bases between the two germline ends. From germline, CDR1 is MDHEN and CDR2 SYDVKM. This CDR3 is built from 14 residues.

This clone was found once. V and J are TRBV25-1 and TRBJ2-5; D remains unclear. This CDR3 region has 13 residues. The V end lost 3 bases, the J end lost 0 bases, and 5 bases lay between the germline ends. CDR1 and CDR2 from the germline V gene are MGHDK and SYGVNS. The CDR3 DNA is TGTGCCAGCAGTGATCGGTACCAAGAGACCCAGTACTTC. Protein sequence: CASSDRYQETQYF. Variable domain in full (rest from reference TRBV25-1 and TRBJ2-5): EADIYQTPRYLVIGTGKKITLECSQTMGHDKMYWYQQDPGMELHLIHYSYGVNSTEKGDLSSESTVSRIRTEHFPLTLESARPSHTSQYLCASSDRYQETQYFGPGTRLLVL.

This chain joins TRBV11-2 and TRBJ2-7; tentative D call: TRBD1 (6 bases). V was clipped by 5 bases and J by 0 bases, with 17 bases between them. CDR3 length equals 16 residues. The germline V gene has CDR1 SGHAT and CDR2 FQNNGV. The CDR3 nucleotides read TGTGCCAGCAGCCCGGGGACAAGGGATAGCTCCTACGAGCAGTACTTC. Translation: CASSPGTRDSSYEQYF. Variable domain in full (rest from reference TRBV11-2 and TRBJ2-7): EAGVAQSPRYKIIEKRQSVAFWCNPISGHATLYWYQQILGQGPKLLIQFQNNGVVDDSQLPKDRFSAERLKGVDSTLKIQPAKLEDSAVYLCASSPGTRDSSYEQYFGPGTRLTVT.

The V gene is TRBV13, the J gene TRBJ1-2, with a weak D call TRBD1 (6 bases). The V gene's germline CDR1 is PRHDT and CDR2 FYEKMQ (reference sequence). Trimming removed 5 bases at V and 6 bases at J, with 10 bases between. The CDR3 length is 12 residues. The DNA for the CDR3 is TGTGCCAGCAGCGCGGACAGCCATGGCTACACCTTC. Amino acids: CASSADSHGYTF.